A selection of T cell receptor beta chains follows, all from one sample in a study of blood T cell repertoires in COVID-19. TCRdb keeps only in-frame clones here, not all; method: immunoSEQ multiplex PCR. The top ten hold 5% to 6.5% of the sample, which has about 100,000 clones, roughly two thirds seen once. Sequencing was done on a sample of peripheral blood. Source of these receptors: a man older than 75 with acute or convalescent COVID-19. The CDR3 runs from the conserved cysteine through the conserved F or W. D genes are given only for firm matches. Clone size appears in some rows only: once, few, many, or a class for an expanded clone.

cdr3_aa cdr3_nt clone_size d_call j_call v_call
CASRTDWSTDTQYF TGTGCCAGCAGGACCGACTGGAGCACAGATACGCAGTATTTT NA NA TRBJ2-3 TRBV7-2
CASSDPQLVGAQYF TGTGCCAGCAGTGATCCTCAACTAGTCGGGGCCCAGTACTTC few NA TRBJ2-5 TRBV6-1
CASSLEGGLVAFF TGTGCCAGCAGCTTAGAAGGGGGATTGGTAGCTTTCTTT NA NA TRBJ1-1 TRBV7-8
CATSDPGQGHYGYTF TGTGCCACCAGTGATCCGGGACAGGGGCACTATGGCTACACCTTC NA TRBD1 TRBJ1-2 TRBV24-1
CASSHRTGSSWSPLHF TGTGCCAGCAGCCATCGGACAGGCAGTTCGTGGTCACCCCTCCACTTT NA TRBD1 TRBJ1-6 TRBV3-1/TRBV3-2
CAIPQDGGAPTLSGNTIYF TGTGCCATCCCCCAAGACGGGGGTGCTCCCACTCTGTCTGGAAACACCATATATTTT NA NA TRBJ1-3 TRBV3-1/TRBV3-2
CASSLVGQGTSGMRYEQYF TGTGCCAGCAGCTTAGTGGGACAGGGTACTAGCGGGATGAGGTACGAGCAGTACTTC few NA TRBJ2-7 TRBV7-2
CATSDPSERGLETQYF TGTGCCACCAGTGACCCGTCTGAGAGAGGGTTAGAGACCCAGTACTTC NA NA TRBJ2-5 TRBV24-1
CASSFGGGGENIQYF TGTGCCAGCAGTTTTGGGGGAGGGGGAGAAAACATTCAGTACTTC once NA TRBJ2-4 TRBV28
CASSSRSGTSWDEQYF TGTGCCAGCAGTTCTCGTTCCGGGACTTCTTGGGACGAGCAGTACTTC NA NA TRBJ2-7 TRBV6-5
CSAGDSYGYTF TGCAGTGCTGGGGACAGTTATGGCTACACCTTC NA TRBD1 TRBJ1-2 TRBV20-1
CASRPQGSSDEQFF TGTGCCAGCAGGCCTCAGGGTTCCAGCGATGAGCAGTTCTTC once NA TRBJ2-1 TRBV6-2/TRBV6-3
CASRTEQGRNSPLHF TGTGCCAGCCGGACCGAACAGGGGCGGAATTCACCCCTCCACTTT NA TRBD1 TRBJ1-6 TRBV2
CSAGGGLAGATDTQYF TGCAGTGCTGGTGGAGGACTAGCGGGAGCTACAGATACGCAGTATTTT NA TRBD2 TRBJ2-3 TRBV20-1
CAIRNSGRGGGELFF TGTGCCATCAGGAATAGCGGGAGGGGTGGCGGGGAGCTGTTTTTT NA TRBD2 TRBJ2-2 TRBV10-3
CASSPPGGTGGRGIF TGTGCCAGCAGCCCCCCCGGGGGTACGGGAGGGAGGGGGATCTTC once TRBD2 TRBJ2-4 TRBV5-6
CASSPLDSSNQPQHF TGTGCCAGCTCACCACTGGACTCTAGCAATCAGCCCCAGCATTTT NA NA TRBJ1-5 TRBV18
CASSPRQGNTDTQYF TGTGCCAGCAGTCCCAGACAGGGGAACACAGATACGCAGTATTTT NA TRBD1 TRBJ2-3 TRBV2
CATSVGGPAETQYF TGTGCCACCAGTGTAGGGGGACCGGCTGAGACCCAGTACTTC NA NA TRBJ2-5 TRBV24-1
CASSLLTSGSNEQYF TGTGCCAGCAGTTTATTAACTAGCGGGAGCAACGAGCAGTACTTC NA TRBD2 TRBJ2-7 TRBV28
CASSQVGGRGNEQFF TGCGCCAGCAGCCAAGTAGGGGGAAGGGGCAATGAGCAGTTCTTC NA NA TRBJ2-1 TRBV4-3
CASSSEPGDYNEQFF TGCGCCAGCAGCTCTGAGCCGGGGGATTACAATGAGCAGTTCTTC NA NA TRBJ2-1 TRBV5-1
CSVAGSYEQYF TGCAGCGTAGCAGGGTCCTACGAGCAGTACTTC NA NA TRBJ2-7 TRBV29-1
CASSKGLAGATDTQYF TGTGCCAGTAGTAAGGGACTAGCGGGAGCGACAGATACGCAGTATTTT few TRBD2 TRBJ2-3 TRBV19
CASSQEKGRPEAFF TGCGCCAGCAGCCAAGAGAAGGGGCGGCCTGAAGCTTTCTTT NA NA TRBJ1-1 TRBV4-3
CASSGGGSRNEQFF TGTGCCAGTAGTGGAGGGGGCAGCCGGAATGAGCAGTTCTTC few NA TRBJ2-1 TRBV19